The T cell receptor (beta chain) under discussion was sequenced for a study of regulatory T cells in long-lasting Graves disease. Study results and limitations: With 2,741 shared public clonotypes, persistent patients exceeded new patients, who shared just over 950.

Documented time point: newly diagnosed GD, antithyroid drugs for less than 3 months. PBMC-derived RNA was used for the TCR library. Trimming took 2 bases from V and 6 from J; bases not matched to a gene: 9. Germline V gene sequence: CDR1 MNHEY, CDR2 SVGEGT. This CDR3 is 16 amino acids long. This clonotype was observed a handful of times. The antigen is not known. Both iRepertoire HTBI primers and Arm-PCR of CDR3 regions were used to build the TCR beta libraries. MiXCR, run by TCRdb on the multiplex PCR reads, gives a single entry per CDR3 protein. The sample records hundreds of thousands of distinct CDR3 sequences, less than 20% being singletons. These data were also reused for a study on T cells in Graves' hyperthyroidism and ophthalmopathy. That source notes: Within blood appeared most thyroid clonotypes that had expanded above 0.001.

The chain is built from TRBV6-2 or TRBV6-3 and TRBJ2-2; TRBD2 matches at 7 bases. The TCR originated in a woman in her twenties or thirties with Graves disease. The material sequenced was peripheral blood mononuclear cells (PBMCs), taken at new diagnosis, from a patient treated with antithyroid drugs. CDR3 nucleotide sequence: TGTGCCAGCAGTTACGGGGCGGGAGTAGAGCCCGGGGAGCTGTTTTTT. Residues: CASSYGAGVEPGELFF.